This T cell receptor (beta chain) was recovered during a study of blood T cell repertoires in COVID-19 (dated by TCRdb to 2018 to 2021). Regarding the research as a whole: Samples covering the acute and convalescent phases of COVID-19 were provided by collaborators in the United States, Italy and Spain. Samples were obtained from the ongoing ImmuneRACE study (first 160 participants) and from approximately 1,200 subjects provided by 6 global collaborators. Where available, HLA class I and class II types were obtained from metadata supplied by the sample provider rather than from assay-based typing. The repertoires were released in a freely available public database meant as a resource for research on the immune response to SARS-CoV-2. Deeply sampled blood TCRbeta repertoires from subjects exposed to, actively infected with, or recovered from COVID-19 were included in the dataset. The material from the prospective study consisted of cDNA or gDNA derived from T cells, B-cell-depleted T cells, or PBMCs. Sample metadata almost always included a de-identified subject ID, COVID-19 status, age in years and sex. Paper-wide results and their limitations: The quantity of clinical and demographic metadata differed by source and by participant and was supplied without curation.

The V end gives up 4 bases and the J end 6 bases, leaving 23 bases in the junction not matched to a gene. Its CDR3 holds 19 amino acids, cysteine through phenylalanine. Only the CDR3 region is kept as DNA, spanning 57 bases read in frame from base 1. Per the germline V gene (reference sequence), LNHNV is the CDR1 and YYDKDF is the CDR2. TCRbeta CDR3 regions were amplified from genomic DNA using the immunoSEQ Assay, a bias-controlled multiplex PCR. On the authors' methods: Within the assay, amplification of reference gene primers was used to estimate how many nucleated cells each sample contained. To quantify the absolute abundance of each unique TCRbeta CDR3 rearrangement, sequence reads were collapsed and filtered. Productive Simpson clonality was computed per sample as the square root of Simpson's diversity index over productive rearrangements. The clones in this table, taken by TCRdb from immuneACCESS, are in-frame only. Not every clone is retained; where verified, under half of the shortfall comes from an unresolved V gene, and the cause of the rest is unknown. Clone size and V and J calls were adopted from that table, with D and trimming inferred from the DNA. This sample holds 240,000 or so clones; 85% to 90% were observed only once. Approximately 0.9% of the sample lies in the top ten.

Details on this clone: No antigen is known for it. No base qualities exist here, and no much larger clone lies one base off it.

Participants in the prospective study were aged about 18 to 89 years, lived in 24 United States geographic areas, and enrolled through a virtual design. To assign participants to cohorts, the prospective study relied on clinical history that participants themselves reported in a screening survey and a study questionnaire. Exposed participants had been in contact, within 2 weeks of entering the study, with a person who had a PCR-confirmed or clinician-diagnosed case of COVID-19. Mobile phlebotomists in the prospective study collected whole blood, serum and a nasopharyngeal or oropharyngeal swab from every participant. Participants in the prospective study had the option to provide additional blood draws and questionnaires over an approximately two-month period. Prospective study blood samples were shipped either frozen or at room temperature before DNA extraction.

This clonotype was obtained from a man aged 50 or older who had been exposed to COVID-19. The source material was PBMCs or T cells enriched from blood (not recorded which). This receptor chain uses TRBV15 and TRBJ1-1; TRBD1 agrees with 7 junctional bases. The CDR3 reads CATSTHTGASSLWTAEAFF. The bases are TGTGCCACCAGCACTCACACAGGGGCCTCCTCGCTTTGGACGGCTGAAGCTTTCTTT.